A single sample gave rise to the 19 T cell receptor beta chains below, sequenced in a study of T cells in Graves' hyperthyroidism and ophthalmopathy. The source material, RNA transcripts, was used to amplify TCR beta CDR3 regions. The HTBI primer set served for first-round RT-PCR of the TCR CDR3. TCRdb reanalysed the multiplex PCR reads using MiXCR and keeps one entry per CDR3 protein. The top ten clones hold roughly 21% of a sample with a few hundred thousand distinct CDR3 sequences, roughly 15% of them seen once. Sequencing was carried out using blood. Receptors originate from a woman in her twenties or thirties with Graves' ophthalmopathy.

This rearrangement joins TRBV6-1 to TRBJ2-5; D remains ambiguous. Germline V gives CDR1 MNHNS, CDR2 SASEGT. The CDR3 has 10 residues. Trimming took 1 base from V and 7 from J, leaving 1 base between them. The CDR3 sequence is CASSEGTQYF. The CDR3, as DNA: TGTGCCAGCAGTGAAGGGACCCAGTACTTC.

The rearrangement uses TRBV11-2 and TRBJ1-2; 7 nucleotides line up with TRBD1. The ends lost 9 bases at V and 5 bases at J; junction bases unmatched: 15. The CDR3 extends over 15 amino acids. Germline V gives CDR1 SGHAT, CDR2 FQNNGV. CDR3 residues: CARRQTGVVGYGYTF. The CDR3, as DNA: TGTGCCAGAAGACAAACAGGGGTTGTTGGATATGGCTACACCTTC.

This clonotype was observed a handful of times. This chain connects TRBV10-1 to TRBJ2-2, with 7 bases identical to TRBD1. V lost 5 bases to trimming and J lost 1 base; unmatched junction nucleotides: 7. This CDR3 has 16 amino acids. CDR1 is WNHNN, CDR2 SYGVQD, per germline (reference sequence). For the CDR3, the DNA is TGCGCCAGCAGTTTGACAGGGAGCTTGAACACCGGGGAGCTGTTTTTT. It translates to CASSLTGSLNTGELFF.

A word on this clonotype: One base away lies a much larger clone, so this may be a sequencing read error. V gene TRBV5-1 combines with J gene TRBJ1-1, with a tentative D call TRBD1 (5 bases). The CDR3 loop spans 13 amino acids. CDR1 is SGHRS and CDR2 is YFSETQ in the germline V gene. As DNA, the CDR3 is TGCACCAGCAGCATCAGGGAGAACACTGAAGCTTTCTTT. This sequence encodes CTSSIRENTEAFF. The whole variable domain, filled in from reference TRBV5-1 and TRBJ1-1, reads KAGVTQTPRYLIKTRGQQVTLSCSPISGHRSVSWYQQTPGQGLQFLFEYFSETQRNKGNFPGRFSGRQFSNSRSEMNVSTLELGDSALYLCTSSIRENTEAFFGQGTRLTVV.

The V call is TRBV4-1, the J call TRBJ1-6; TRBD1 aligns across 10 bases. Trimming took 5 bases from V and 0 from J; bases not matched to a gene: 1. Germline V gene sequence: CDR1 MGHRA, CDR2 YSYEKL. The CDR3 is 16 residues long. CDR3 amino acids: CASSWDRGSYNSPLHF. The DNA for the CDR3 is TGCGCCAGCAGCTGGGACAGGGGCTCCTATAATTCACCCCTCCACTTT.

This clonotype was detected ten times or more. DNA for the CDR3: TGCAGTGCTAGTCTAGCGGAAACAGATACGCAGTATTTT. Protein: CSASLAETDTQYF. The chain combines TRBV20-1 with TRBJ2-3, with 7 bases fitting TRBD2. This CDR3 has 13 residues. The germline gives CDR1 DFQATT, CDR2 SNEGSKA (reference sequence). The ends lost 3 bases at V and 3 bases at J; junction bases unmatched: 3.

V and J are TRBV28 and TRBJ1-3; possible D gene TRBD1, 6 bases. CDR3 length: 15 amino acids. V was shortened by 6 bases and J by 4 bases, with 16 bases between the two germline ends. Germline values: CDR1 MDHEN, CDR2 SYDVKM. CDR3 protein: CASRAGGASGNTIYF. In DNA form, the CDR3 reads TGTGCCAGCAGGGCCGGGGGGGCATCAGGAAACACCATATATTTT.

This clonotype was found many times. The V and J genes are TRBV27 and TRBJ1-2; D remains ambiguous. Trimming removed 6 bases from V and 4 bases from J, with 12 bases in between. CDR3 length equals 13 residues. Germline CDR1 reads MNHEY; CDR2 reads SMNVEV (reference sequence). This CDR3 is CASSPDIGYGYTF. As DNA, the CDR3 is TGTGCCAGCAGCCCCGACATAGGCTATGGCTACACCTTC.

On this clonotype: This may be a read error: a much more frequent sequence differs by one nucleotide. The rearrangement uses TRBV6-1 and TRBJ1-1; 8 bases are shared with TRBD1. V gave up 3 bases and J gave up 7 bases; unmatched junction bases: 4. The CDR3 runs to 13 residues. CDR1 MNHNS and CDR2 SASEGT come from the germline V gene. The DNA for the CDR3 is TGTGCCAGCAGTGAGGACAGGGTTGATGAAGCTTTCTTT. Residues: CASSEDRVDEAFF.

J is TRBJ2-7 and V is TRBV11-2; the D gene is possibly TRBD2 (5 bases). Germline lookup yields CDR1 SGHAT and CDR2 FQNNGV. The CDR3 is 15 amino acids. V lost 1 base to trimming and J lost 2 bases, with 12 bases between them. CDR3 region: CASSLGWERTYEQYF. The CDR3 DNA reads as TGTGCCAGCAGCTTAGGATGGGAGAGAACCTACGAGCAGTACTTC.

This clonotype was detected many times. The chain links TRBV11-3 to TRBJ1-1; D is perhaps TRBD1 (6 bases). The germline CDR1 and CDR2 sequences are SGHNT and YENEEA. The CDR3 length is 15 residues. V was cut by 5 bases and J by 0 bases, with 13 bases left in between. CDR3 in amino acids: CASSQGRAMNTEAFF. In DNA form, the CDR3 reads TGTGCCAGCAGCCAGGGGAGGGCGATGAACACTGAAGCTTTCTTT.

The chain employs TRBV5-1 and TRBJ1-6; no definite D call. Germline assignment: CDR1 SGHRS and CDR2 YFSETQ. The CDR3 consists of 14 residues. V was pared by 8 bases and J by 4 bases, with 13 bases between. CDR3 coding DNA: TGCGCCAGTCAAGCACAGACATATAATTCACCCCTCCACTTT. The encoded protein is CASQAQTYNSPLHF.

This clonotype was detected many times. V gene TRBV27 combines with J gene TRBJ2-7; D unclear. CDR1 and CDR2 (germline): MNHEY, SMNVEV (reference sequence). The CDR3 totals 15 residues. The V and J ends lost 3 bases and 2 bases respectively, with 14 bases between them. CDR3 DNA: TGTGCCAGCAGTTTGCAACCAGGAACGCCCTACGAGCAGTACTTC. Translated, it gives CASSLQPGTPYEQYF.

This clonotype was detected only a few times. A much bigger clone sits one base away, suggesting this may be a read error. This chain connects TRBV20-1 to TRBJ2-7; D is perhaps TRBD1 or TRBD2 (5 bases each). Germline CDR1 reads DFQATT; CDR2 reads SNEGSKA (reference sequence). The CDR3 totals 16 residues. Trimming took off 0 bases at V and 4 bases at J, with 19 bases between the two ends. The CDR3 loop reads CSARDSPGAGFYEQYF. The CDR3 coding sequence is TGCAGTGCTAGAGATTCTCCCGGGGCAGGATTTTACGAGCAGTACTTC.

The table lists this clonotype with a few counts. The J gene is TRBJ2-3, the V gene TRBV19; no reliable D call. Per germline, CDR1 LNHDA and CDR2 SQIVND (reference sequence). The CDR3 has 14 amino acids. The V gene lost 4 bases and the J gene lost 4 bases, with 12 bases spanning the gap. The CDR3 DNA reads as TGTGCCAGTAGTACCGAAACACGACCAGATACGCAGTATTTT. Protein sequence: CASSTETRPDTQYF.

CDR3 region: CSAMGRGTSNQPQHF. The CDR3 coding sequence is TGCAGTGCCATGGGGCGGGGGACGAGCAATCAGCCCCAGCATTTT. The chain uses TRBV20-1 and TRBJ1-5, with D perhaps matching TRBD1 (5 bases). Trimming left V 6 bases short and J 1 base short, with 16 bases between. The germline gives CDR1 DFQATT, CDR2 SNEGSKA (reference sequence). CDR3 size: 15 residues.

This clonotype has just a few counts. Its ends do not fully match the called genes, so a read error is possible. This rearrangement joins TRBV7-2 to TRBJ2-4, with 9 nucleotides matching TRBD1. Germline CDR1 and CDR2: SGHTA and FQGNSA. The CDR3 contains 16 residues. The CDR3 DNA follows: TGTGCCAGCAGCTTCAACAGGGGGCTTGCCAAAAACATTCAGCACTTC. Protein sequence: CASSFNRGLAKNIQHF.

This clonotype was recorded many times. This rearrangement joins TRBV30 to TRBJ1-6; a weak D match, TRBD1 (5 bases). The CDR3 length is 14 residues. Germline CDR1 GTSNPN, CDR2 SVGIG (reference sequence). V was trimmed by 2 bases and J by 9 bases, leaving 14 bases between them. The CDR3 is CAWSKAGRSSPLHF. Written as DNA, the CDR3 is TGTGCCTGGAGTAAGGCAGGGAGGAGTTCACCCCTCCACTTT.

This clonotype has ten or more counts. V is TRBV6-1 and J is TRBJ1-1, with a tentative D call TRBD1 (5 bases). The CDR3 runs 14 residues. Germline V lookup: CDR1 MNHNS, CDR2 SASEGT. The V gene lost 9 bases and the J gene lost 2 bases, with 16 bases spanning the gap. CDR3 residues: CASRNGGFNTEAFF. The CDR3 DNA reads as TGTGCCAGTCGAAATGGGGGATTTAACACTGAAGCTTTCTTT.